This T cell receptor beta chain was recovered during a study of T cell responses to AZD1222 COVID-19 vaccine. Overall study results and limits: Reportedly, close to half of spike-specific TCRs are directed against unmutated variant regions.

A word on this clone: Its matching antigen is unknown.

Clones were read by immunoSEQ multiplex PCR, and TCRdb kept only the in-frame ones, dropping some. There are under 130,000 clones in the sample; 90% occur only once, and 4% to 5.5% lies in the top ten. This CDR3 region has 16 residues. CDR1 SGHVS and CDR2 FNYEAQ come from the germline V gene. V shed 0 bases and J 8 bases; nucleotides not matched to a gene: 5. This rearrangement joins TRBV7-6 to TRBJ2-1; TRBD1 aligns across 12 bases. The input for sequencing was peripheral blood, taken on day 0 of AZD1222 vaccination. The receptor comes from an adult in good health. In DNA, the CDR3 is TGTGCCAGCAGCTTAGCTGGGACAGGGGGCCTCGATGAGCAGTTCTTC. It encodes CASSLAGTGGLDEQFF.